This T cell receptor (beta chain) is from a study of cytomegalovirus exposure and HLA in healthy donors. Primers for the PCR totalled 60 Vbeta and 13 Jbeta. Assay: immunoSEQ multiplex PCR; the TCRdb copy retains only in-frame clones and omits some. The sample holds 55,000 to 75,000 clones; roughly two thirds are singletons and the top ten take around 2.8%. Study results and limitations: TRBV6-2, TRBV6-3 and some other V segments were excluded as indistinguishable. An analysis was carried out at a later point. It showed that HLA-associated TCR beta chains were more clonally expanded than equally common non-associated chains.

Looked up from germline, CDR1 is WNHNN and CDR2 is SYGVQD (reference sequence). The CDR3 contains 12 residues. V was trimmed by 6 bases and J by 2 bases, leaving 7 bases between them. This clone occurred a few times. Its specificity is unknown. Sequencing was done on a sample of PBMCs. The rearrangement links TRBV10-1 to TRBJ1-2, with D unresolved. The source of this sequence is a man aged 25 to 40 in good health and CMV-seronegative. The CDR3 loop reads CASSGANYGYTF. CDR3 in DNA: TGCGCCAGCAGCGGAGCAAACTATGGCTACACCTTC.